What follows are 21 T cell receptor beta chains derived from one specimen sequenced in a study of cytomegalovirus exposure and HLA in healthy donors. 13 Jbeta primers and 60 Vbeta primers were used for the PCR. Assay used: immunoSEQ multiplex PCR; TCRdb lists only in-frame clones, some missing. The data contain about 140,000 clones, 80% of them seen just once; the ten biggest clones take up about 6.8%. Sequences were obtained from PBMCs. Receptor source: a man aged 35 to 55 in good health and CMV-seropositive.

CDR3 DNA sequence: TGTGCCAGCAGACGCCGGGGACAGAACACTGAAGCTTTCTTT. Amino acids: CASRRRGQNTEAFF. The rearrangement links TRBV5-4 to TRBJ1-1, with D perhaps matching TRBD1 (6 bases). CDR3 size: 14 residues. V was pared by 5 bases and J by 1 base, with 12 bases between. CDR1 is SGHNT, CDR2 YYREEE, per germline (reference sequence).

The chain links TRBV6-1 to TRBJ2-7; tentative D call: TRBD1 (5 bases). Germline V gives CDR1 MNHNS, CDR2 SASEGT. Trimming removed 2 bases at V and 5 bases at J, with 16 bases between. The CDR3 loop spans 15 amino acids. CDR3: CASSESGRDLHEQYF. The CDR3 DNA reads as TGTGCCAGCAGTGAATCGGGCAGGGATCTCCACGAGCAGTACTTC.

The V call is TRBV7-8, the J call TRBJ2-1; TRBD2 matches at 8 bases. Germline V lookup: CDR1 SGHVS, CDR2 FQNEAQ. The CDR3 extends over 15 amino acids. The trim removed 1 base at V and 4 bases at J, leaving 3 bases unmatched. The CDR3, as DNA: TGTGCCAGCAGCTTAGTTAGCGGGGTGTACAATGAGCAGTTCTTC. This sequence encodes CASSLVSGVYNEQFF.

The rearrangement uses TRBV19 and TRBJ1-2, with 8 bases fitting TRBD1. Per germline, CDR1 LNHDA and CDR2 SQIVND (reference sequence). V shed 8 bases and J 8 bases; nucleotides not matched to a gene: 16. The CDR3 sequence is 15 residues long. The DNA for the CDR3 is TGTGCCAGTCGCCAGGGACAGGCTTCACTATCGGGCTACACCTTC. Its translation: CASRQGQASLSGYTF.

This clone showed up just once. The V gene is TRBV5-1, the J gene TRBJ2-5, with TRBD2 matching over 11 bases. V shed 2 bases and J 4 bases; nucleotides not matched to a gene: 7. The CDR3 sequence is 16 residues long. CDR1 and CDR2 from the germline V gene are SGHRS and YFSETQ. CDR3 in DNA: TGCGCCAGCAGCTTTACTCGACTAGCGGGGAGAGAGACCCAGTACTTC. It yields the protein CASSFTRLAGRETQYF. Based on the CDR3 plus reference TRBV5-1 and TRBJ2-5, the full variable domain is KAGVTQTPRYLIKTRGQQVTLSCSPISGHRSVSWYQQTPGQGLQFLFEYFSETQRNKGNFPGRFSGRQFSNSRSEMNVSTLELGDSALYLCASSFTRLAGRETQYFGPGTRLLVL.

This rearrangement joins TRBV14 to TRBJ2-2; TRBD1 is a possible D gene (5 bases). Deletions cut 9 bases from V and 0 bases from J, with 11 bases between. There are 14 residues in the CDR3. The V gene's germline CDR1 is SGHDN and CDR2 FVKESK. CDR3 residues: CASSGLSNTGELFF. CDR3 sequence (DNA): TGTGCCAGTTCAGGGTTATCGAACACCGGGGAGCTGTTTTTT.

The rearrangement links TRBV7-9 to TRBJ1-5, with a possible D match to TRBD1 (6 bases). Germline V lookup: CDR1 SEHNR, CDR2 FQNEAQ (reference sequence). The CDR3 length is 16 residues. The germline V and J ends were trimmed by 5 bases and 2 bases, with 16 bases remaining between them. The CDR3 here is CASSRAEQGRNQPQHF. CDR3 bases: TGTGCCAGCAGCCGAGCTGAGCAGGGGCGCAATCAGCCCCAGCATTTT.

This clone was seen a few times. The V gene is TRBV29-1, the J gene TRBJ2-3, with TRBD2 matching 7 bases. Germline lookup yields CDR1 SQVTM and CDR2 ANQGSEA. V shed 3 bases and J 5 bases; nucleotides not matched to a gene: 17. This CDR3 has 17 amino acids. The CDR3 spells CSVDPQSSGGRGDTQYF. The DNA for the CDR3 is TGCAGCGTTGATCCCCAGAGTAGCGGCGGGAGAGGAGATACGCAGTATTTT.

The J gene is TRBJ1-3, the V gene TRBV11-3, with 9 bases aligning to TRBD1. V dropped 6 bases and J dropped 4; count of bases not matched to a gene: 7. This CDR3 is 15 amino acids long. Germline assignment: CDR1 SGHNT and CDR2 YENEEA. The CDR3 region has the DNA TGTGCCAGCAGTGGGGACAGGGTCTTCGGAAACACCATATATTTT. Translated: CASSGDRVFGNTIYF.

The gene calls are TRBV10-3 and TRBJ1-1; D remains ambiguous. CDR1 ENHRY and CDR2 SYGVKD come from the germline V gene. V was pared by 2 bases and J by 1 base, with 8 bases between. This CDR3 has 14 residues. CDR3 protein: CAISEPYTNTEAFF. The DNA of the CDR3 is TGTGCCATCAGTGAGCCCTATACGAACACTGAAGCTTTCTTT.

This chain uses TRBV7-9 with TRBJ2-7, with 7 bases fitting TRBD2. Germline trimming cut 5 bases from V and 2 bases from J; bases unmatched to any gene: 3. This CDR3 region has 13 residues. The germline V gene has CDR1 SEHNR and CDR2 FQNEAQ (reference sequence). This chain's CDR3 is CASSPGGTYEQYF. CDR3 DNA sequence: TGTGCCAGCAGCCCGGGGGGTACCTACGAGCAGTACTTC.

The CDR3 DNA is TGTGCCAGCAGCTTAGCTACGCGGTCAGTCTACGAGCAGTACTTC. Translating gives CASSLATRSVYEQYF. This rearrangement joins TRBV11-3 to TRBJ2-7; no clear D gene. The CDR3 length is 15 residues. The V gene lost 1 base and the J gene lost 3 bases, with 13 bases spanning the gap. In germline, CDR1 is SGHNT, CDR2 YENEEA.

The CDR3 nucleotides are TGTGCCAGCAGTACCAGGACAGGAAGATATGGCTACACCTTC. Its protein is CASSTRTGRYGYTF. The gene calls are TRBV2 and TRBJ1-2, with 7 positions matching TRBD1. The CDR3 is 14 residues long. Germline CDR1 SNHLY, CDR2 FYNNEI. V was pared by 5 bases and J by 5 bases, with 8 bases of the junction left unmatched.

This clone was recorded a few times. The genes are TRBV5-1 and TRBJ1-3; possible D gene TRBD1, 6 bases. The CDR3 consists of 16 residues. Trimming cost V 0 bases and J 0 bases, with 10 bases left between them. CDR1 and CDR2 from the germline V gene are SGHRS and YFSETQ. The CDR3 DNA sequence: TGCGCCAGCAGCTTGGCCGGGGGGCCCTCTGGAAACACCATATATTTT. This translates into CASSLAGGPSGNTIYF. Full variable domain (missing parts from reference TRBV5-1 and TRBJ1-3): KAGVTQTPRYLIKTRGQQVTLSCSPISGHRSVSWYQQTPGQGLQFLFEYFSETQRNKGNFPGRFSGRQFSNSRSEMNVSTLELGDSALYLCASSLAGGPSGNTIYFGEGSWLTVV.

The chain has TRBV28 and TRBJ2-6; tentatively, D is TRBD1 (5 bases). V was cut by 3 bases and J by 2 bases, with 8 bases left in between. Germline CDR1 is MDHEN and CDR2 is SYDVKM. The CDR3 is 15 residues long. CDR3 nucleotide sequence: TGTGCCAGCAGTTTCTGGGGCGCTGGGGCCAACGTCCTGACTTTC. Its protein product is CASSFWGAGANVLTF. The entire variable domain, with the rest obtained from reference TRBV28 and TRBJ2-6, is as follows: DVKVTQSSRYLVKRTGEKVFLECVQDMDHENMFWYRQDPGLGLRLIYFSYDVKMKEKGDIPEGYSVSREKKERFSLILESASTNQTSMYLCASSFWGAGANVLTFGAGSRLTVL.

The CDR3 DNA sequence: TGCGCCAGCAGCCTCGTCCGGGGACAGACTTCAAACCCTTCACCCCTCCACTTT. It is translated as CASSLVRGQTSNPSPLHF. This chain connects TRBV4-3 to TRBJ1-6; 7 nucleotides match TRBD1. V was pared by 4 bases and J by 9 bases, with 18 bases of the junction left unmatched. The CDR3 is 18 amino acids. Germline V gene sequence: CDR1 LGHNA, CDR2 YSLEER.

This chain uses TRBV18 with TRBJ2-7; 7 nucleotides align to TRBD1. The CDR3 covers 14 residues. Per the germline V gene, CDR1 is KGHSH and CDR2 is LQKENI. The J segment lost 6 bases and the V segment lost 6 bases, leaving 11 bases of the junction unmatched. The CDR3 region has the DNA TGTGCCAGCTCGCCTAGAACAGGGGTAGGCGAGCAGTACTTC. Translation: CASSPRTGVGEQYF.

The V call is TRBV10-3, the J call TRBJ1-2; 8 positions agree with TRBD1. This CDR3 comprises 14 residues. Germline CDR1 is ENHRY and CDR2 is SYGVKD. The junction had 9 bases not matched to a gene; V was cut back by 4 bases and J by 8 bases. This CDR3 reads CAISGTGSAYGYTF. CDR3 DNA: TGTGCCATCAGTGGGACAGGGAGTGCCTACGGCTACACCTTC.

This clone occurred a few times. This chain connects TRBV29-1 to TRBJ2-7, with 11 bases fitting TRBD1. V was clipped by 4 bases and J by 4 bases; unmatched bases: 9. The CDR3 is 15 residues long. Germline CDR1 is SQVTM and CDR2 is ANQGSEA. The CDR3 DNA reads TGCAGCGTTGGGCTGGACAGGGGGCCATTATACGAGCAGTACTTC. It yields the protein CSVGLDRGPLYEQYF.

CDR3 coding DNA: TGTGCCAGCAGCTTTGCGGGGGGAAGGTACGAGCAGTACTTC. Residues: CASSFAGGRYEQYF. V and J are TRBV13 and TRBJ2-7; 8 bases agree with TRBD2. Germline CDR1 PRHDT, CDR2 FYEKMQ (reference sequence). The CDR3 consists of 14 residues. The trim removed 3 bases at V and 4 bases at J, leaving 5 bases unmatched. The entire variable domain, with the rest obtained from reference TRBV13 and TRBJ2-7, is as follows: AAGVIQSPRHLIKEKRETATLKCYPIPRHDTVYWYQQGPGQDPQFLISFYEKMQSDKGSIPDRFSAQQFSDYHSELNMSSLELGDSALYFCASSFAGGRYEQYFGPGTRLTVT.

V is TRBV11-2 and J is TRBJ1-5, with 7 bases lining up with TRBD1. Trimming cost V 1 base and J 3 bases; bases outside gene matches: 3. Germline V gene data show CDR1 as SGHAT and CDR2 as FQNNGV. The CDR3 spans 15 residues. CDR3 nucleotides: TGTGCCAGCAGCTTAGGAGGGGGCTCCAATCAGCCCCAGCATTTT. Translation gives CASSLGGGSNQPQHF.